This TCR beta chain was recovered during a study of T-cell reconstitution after alpha-beta-depleted transplantation in children. CDR1 and CDR2 from the germline V gene are SSHAT and FNYEAQ (reference sequence). Trimming at V came to 10 bases and at J to 5 bases, leaving 2 bases not matched to a gene. The CDR3 extends over 12 amino acids. Preparation of the TCRbeta library involved a method that used unique molecular identifiers. Each CDR3 protein is one row after TCRdb ran MiXCR on the PCR reads. The sample shows about 91,000 distinct CDR3 sequences, more than 7% of them seen only once. This clonotype was seen many times.

This receptor was obtained from a human donor who donated a stem cell graft to a child with congenital amegakaryocytic thrombocytopenia. The sequences come from PBMCs from the stem cell graft donor, collected from the stem cell graft. The V call is TRBV7-7, the J call TRBJ2-3, with 11 nucleotides matching TRBD2. CDR3 loop: CATSGGQDTQYF. The CDR3 DNA reads TGTGCCACTAGCGGGGGGCAAGATACGCAGTATTTT.